What follows are 3 T cell receptor beta chains derived from one specimen sequenced in a study of cytomegalovirus exposure and HLA in healthy donors. Profiling relied on immunoSEQ multiplex PCR, and the TCRdb table lists in-frame clones only, not all of them. The sample shows fewer than 85,000 clones, roughly 90% of them seen only once. The specimen was PBMCs. The receptors shown here come from a young woman in good health and CMV-seropositive.

The chain couples TRBV5-1 to TRBJ1-6, with 9 nucleotides matching TRBD1. The CDR3 sequence is 16 residues long. Germline-derived CDR1 and CDR2 are SGHRS and YFSETQ. V gave up 4 bases and J gave up 10 bases; unmatched junction bases: 12. The CDR3 DNA is TGCGCCAGCAGCCCCGATGGACAGGGGTTTGGGTCACCCCTCCACTTT. Translation gives CASSPDGQGFGSPLHF.

The rearrangement uses TRBV11-1 and TRBJ1-6; D gene ambiguous. V was pared by 2 bases and J by 3 bases, with 14 bases between. Germline CDR1 and CDR2: SGHAT and FQDESV (reference sequence). CDR3 length equals 17 residues. CDR3: CASSLRPSENYNSPLHF. In DNA form, the CDR3 reads TGTGCCAGCAGCTTAAGGCCCTCGGAGAACTATAATTCACCCCTCCACTTT. The full variable domain, its missing parts supplied by reference TRBV11-1 and TRBJ1-6, is EAEVAQSPRYKITEKSQAVAFWCDPISGHATLYWYRQILGQGPELLVQFQDESVVDDSQLPKDRFSAERLKGVDSTLKIQPAELGDSAMYLCASSLRPSENYNSPLHFGNGTRLTVT.

The J gene is TRBJ2-1, the V gene TRBV27, with TRBD2 as a possible D gene (5 bases). This CDR3 region has 13 residues. V lost 6 bases to trimming and J lost 8 bases, with 14 bases between them. The germline V gene encodes CDR1 MNHEY and CDR2 SMNVEV (reference sequence). As DNA, the CDR3 is TGTGCCAGCAGCACCTCGGGATGGGATGAGCAGTTCTTC. Amino acid sequence: CASSTSGWDEQFF.